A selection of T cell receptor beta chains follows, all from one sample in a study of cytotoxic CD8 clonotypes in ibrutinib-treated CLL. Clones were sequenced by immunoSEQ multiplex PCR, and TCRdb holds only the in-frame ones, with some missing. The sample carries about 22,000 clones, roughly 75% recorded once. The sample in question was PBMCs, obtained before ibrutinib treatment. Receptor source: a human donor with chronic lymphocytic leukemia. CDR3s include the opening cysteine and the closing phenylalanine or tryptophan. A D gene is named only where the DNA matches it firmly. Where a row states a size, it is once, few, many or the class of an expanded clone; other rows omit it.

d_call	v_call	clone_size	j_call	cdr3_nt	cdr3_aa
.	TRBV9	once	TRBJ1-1	TGTGCCAGCACCGAGAAGAACACTGAAGCTTTCTTT	CASTEKNTEAFF
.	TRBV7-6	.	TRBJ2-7	TGTGCCAGCAGCGGGGGCCCTGGGGTCTACGAGCAGTACTTC	CASSGGPGVYEQYF
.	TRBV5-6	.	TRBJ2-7	TGTGCCAGCAGCTCCCCCTGGGACGAGCAGTACTTC	CASSSPWDEQYF
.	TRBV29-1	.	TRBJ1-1	TGCAGCGCCCCGGACCCAAACACTGAAGCTTTCTTT	CSAPDPNTEAFF
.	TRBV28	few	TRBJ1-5	TGTGTATCGGGGACCCCTAATGCTCAGCCCCAGCATTTT	CVSGTPNAQPQHF
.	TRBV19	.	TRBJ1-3	TGTGCCAGTATGCGCACGAGCTCTGGAAACACCATATATTTT	CASMRTSSGNTIYF
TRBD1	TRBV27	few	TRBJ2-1	TGTGCCAGCAGTTCGATCCGGGACAGGGACTACAATGAGCAGTTCTTC	CASSSIRDRDYNEQFF
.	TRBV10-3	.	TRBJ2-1	TGTGCCATCAGTGAGTACGGGACTGATTCGTTCTTC	CAISEYGTDSFF
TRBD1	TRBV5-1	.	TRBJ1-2	TGCGCCAGCAGCTTAACAGGGGGGAAAGGCTACACCTTC	CASSLTGGKGYTF
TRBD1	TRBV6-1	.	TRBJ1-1	TGTGCCAGCAGGGTCGGACAGGGGTCGGTCCCTGAAGCTTTCTTT	CASRVGQGSVPEAFF
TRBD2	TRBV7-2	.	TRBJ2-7	TGTGCCAGCAGCTTAGTCAGCGGGGTCGACTACGAGCAGTACTTC	CASSLVSGVDYEQYF
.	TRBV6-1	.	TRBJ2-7	TGTGCCAGCAGTGATGGGGACGGTATAGACGAGCAGTACTTC	CASSDGDGIDEQYF
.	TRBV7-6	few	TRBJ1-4	TGTGCCAGCAGCTGGGGATGGGCCGGGAGGGAAGAAAAACTGTTTTTT	CASSWGWAGREEKLFF
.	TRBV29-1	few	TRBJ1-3	TGCAGCGCATACCTGGGAAACACCATATATTTT	CSAYLGNTIYF
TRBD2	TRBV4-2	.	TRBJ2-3	TGTGCCAGCAGCTACGGGACTAGCGGGGGGGGAAGCACAGATACGCAGTATTTT	CASSYGTSGGGSTDTQYF
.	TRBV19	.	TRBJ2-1	TGTGCCAGTAGTATATATCACAATGAGCAGTTCTTC	CASSIYHNEQFF
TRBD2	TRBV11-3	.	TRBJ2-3	TGTGCCAGCAGCTTAGGGGGACTAGCGGGAGACCCCCGCACAGATACGCAGTATTTT	CASSLGGLAGDPRTDTQYF
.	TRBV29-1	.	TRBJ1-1	TGCAGCGTTGAAAAGGGTACTGAAGCTTTCTTT	CSVEKGTEAFF
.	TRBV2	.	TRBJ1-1	TGTGCCAGCTCAAACAGGAAAAAGAACACTGAAGCTTTCTTT	CASSNRKKNTEAFF
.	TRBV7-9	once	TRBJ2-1	TGTGCCAGCAGTCAACTAGACCTAGGACGCAATGAGCAGTTCTTC	CASSQLDLGRNEQFF
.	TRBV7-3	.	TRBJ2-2	TGTGCCAGCAGCTATGGCACCGGGGAGCTGTTTTTT	CASSYGTGELFF
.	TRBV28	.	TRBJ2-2	TGTGCCAGCAGTTTAGGGTTCTTCTCAACCGGGGAGCTGTTTTTT	CASSLGFFSTGELFF